This T cell receptor (beta chain) was identified in a study of T-cell reconstitution after alpha-beta-depleted transplantation in children. Findings and limits, study-wide: For some patients, TCRbeta diversity was high at day 60 because of recipient T cells and thymic progenitors that survived. Most T-cell counts and diversity one year after the transplant came from T cells that were newly produced. Reports say that about two months after transplant, the alpha-beta T cells came out of several hundred graft clones that had expanded.

Unique molecular identifiers were used to barcode this TCRbeta library. TCRdb processed the PCR reads anew with MiXCR; each CDR3 protein has one entry. The repertoire has 700,000 to 850,000 distinct CDR3 sequences, less than 20% of them found once; the top ten carry approximately 5%. The CDR3 loop spans 12 amino acids. Germline loops: CDR1 KGHSH, CDR2 LQKENI. The junction had 0 bases not matched to a gene; V was cut back by 5 bases and J by 4 bases. This clonotype showed up just a few times. Its antigen is still unknown. The sequences come from PBMCs, mostly from graft donor cells, collected 360 days after TCRalphabeta/CD19-depleted stem cell transplant. The chain is built from TRBV18 and TRBJ2-5, with TRBD2 matching 8 bases. The TCR sequence derives from a male patient under 18 who had a stem cell transplant for acute lymphoblastic leukemia, so the T cells may come from the graft donor. The CDR3 loop is CASSGTRETQYF. CDR3 DNA sequence: TGTGCCAGCTCAGGGACTAGAGAGACCCAGTACTTC. The full variable domain, with the rest looked up from reference TRBV18 and TRBJ2-5, is NAGVMQNPRHLVRRRGQEARLRCSPMKGHSHVYWYRQLPEEGLKFMVYLQKENIIDESGMPKERFSAEFPKEGPSILRIQQVVRGDSAAYFCASSGTRETQYFGPGTRLLVL.